What follows are 9 T cell receptor beta chains derived from one specimen sequenced in a study of OX40 agonist ivuxolimab in advanced cancers. Method: immunoSEQ multiplex PCR; TCRdb's copy keeps in-frame clones and lacks some. Here the sample spans approximately 90,000 clones, approximately 90% being singletons. This sample comprised CD4+ or CD8+ T cells sorted from blood, obtained in a trial of the OX40 agonist ivuxolimab. These receptors all come from an adult with an advanced solid tumor such as melanoma, head and neck, liver or kidney cancer.

The chain links TRBV28 to TRBJ2-7; D is uncertain. V dropped 6 bases and J dropped 1 base, with 13 bases sitting between them. Germline CDR1 is MDHEN and CDR2 is SYDVKM. This CDR3 region has 14 residues. This CDR3 reads CASRTPRDSYEQYF. CDR3 in DNA: TGTGCCAGCAGGACCCCTAGGGATTCCTACGAGCAGTACTTC. The full variable domain, its missing parts supplied by reference TRBV28 and TRBJ2-7, is DVKVTQSSRYLVKRTGEKVFLECVQDMDHENMFWYRQDPGLGLRLIYFSYDVKMKEKGDIPEGYSVSREKKERFSLILESASTNQTSMYLCASRTPRDSYEQYFGPGTRLTVT.

The rearrangement joins TRBV2 to TRBJ2-3, with a weak D call TRBD2 (6 bases). This CDR3 spans 15 amino acids. The V gene's germline CDR1 is SNHLY and CDR2 FYNNEI. Deletions cut 4 bases from V and 2 bases from J, with 13 bases between. Here the CDR3 reads CASSGAGGATDTQYF. CDR3 DNA: TGTGCCAGCAGTGGGGCAGGCGGGGCCACAGATACGCAGTATTTT.

The J gene is TRBJ2-7, the V gene TRBV6-5; 12 positions agree with TRBD2. With 6 bases clipped from V and 1 base from J, the junction kept 4 bases outside the gene matches. The CDR3 is 15 amino acids. Germline CDR1 MNHEY, CDR2 SVGAGI. The CDR3 sequence is CASSRTSGASYEQYF. For the CDR3, the DNA is TGTGCCAGCAGCCGGACTAGCGGGGCTTCCTACGAGCAGTACTTC.

V and J are TRBV7-2 and TRBJ1-1; D call uncertain. The V end was cut by 5 bases, the J end by 2 bases, with 12 bases between. The length of the CDR3 is 14 residues. Germline V CDR1 and CDR2: SGHTA, FQGNSA. Written as DNA, the CDR3 is TGTGCCAGCAGCCCTTTACTGACCAACACTGAAGCTTTCTTT. Translation gives CASSPLLTNTEAFF.

V is TRBV5-5 and J is TRBJ2-7; TRBD1 agrees at 7 bases. CDR1 and CDR2 (germline): SGHKS, YYEKEE (reference sequence). With V trimmed by 2 bases and J by 3 bases, 8 bases remained unmatched. The CDR3 loop spans 15 amino acids. This CDR3 reads CASSLASGQSYEQYF. The CDR3 DNA sequence: TGTGCCAGCAGCTTAGCGTCGGGACAGAGCTACGAGCAGTACTTC.

The chain carries TRBV5-4 and TRBJ2-5; D is unresolved. The J call is in doubt because the DNA end fits TRBJ2-7 better. Per the germline V gene, CDR1 is SGHNT and CDR2 is YYREEE (reference sequence). The CDR3 contains 11 residues. CDR3 DNA sequence: TGTGCCAGCAGCCTGGCAGCCGAGCAGTACTTC. Its translation is CASSLAAEQYF.

Concerning this clone: Other nucleotide sequences in the sample specify the same CDR3. This sequence joins TRBV5-1 and TRBJ1-1; the D is unclear. V dropped 0 bases and J dropped 4 bases, with 7 bases sitting between them. The germline V gene encodes CDR1 SGHRS and CDR2 YFSETQ. The CDR3 consists of 13 residues. CDR3: CASSLGGGTEAFF. CDR3 coding DNA: TGCGCCAGCAGCTTGGGTGGTGGCACTGAAGCTTTCTTT. Looking up the rest from reference TRBV5-1 and TRBJ1-1 gives the full variable domain: KAGVTQTPRYLIKTRGQQVTLSCSPISGHRSVSWYQQTPGQGLQFLFEYFSETQRNKGNFPGRFSGRQFSNSRSEMNVSTLELGDSALYLCASSLGGGTEAFFGQGTRLTVV.

The chain employs TRBV7-2 and TRBJ2-5, with a possible D match to TRBD2 (7 bases). Trimming pared 4 bases from V and 8 bases from J, leaving 17 bases between. Germline CDR1 SGHTA, CDR2 FQGNSA. CDR3 length equals 14 residues. CDR3 loop: CASSSPAGAGTQYF. The CDR3, as DNA: TGTGCCAGCAGCTCCCCCGCGGGGGCGGGTACCCAGTACTTC. Full variable domain (remainder filled in from reference TRBV7-2 and TRBJ2-5): GAGVSQSPSNKVTEKGKDVELRCDPISGHTALYWYRQSLGQGLEFLIYFQGNSAPDKSGLPSDRFSAERTGGSVSTLTIQRTQQEDSAVYLCASSSPAGAGTQYFGPGTRLLVL.

The CDR3, as DNA: TGTGCCAGCAGCCCTCATATGAACACTGAAGCTTTCTTT. Protein product: CASSPHMNTEAFF. The chain has TRBV7-9 and TRBJ1-1; D is ambiguous. The CDR3 has 13 amino acids. Germline assignment: CDR1 SEHNR and CDR2 FQNEAQ (reference sequence). V lost 5 bases and J 0 bases, leaving 7 bases between the germline ends. The full variable domain, in which reference TRBV7-9 and TRBJ1-1 provide the parts outside the CDR3, is DTGVSQNPRHKITKRGQNVTFRCDPISEHNRLYWYRQTLGQGPEFLTYFQNEAQLEKSRLLSDRFSAERPKGSFSTLEIQRTEQGDSAMYLCASSPHMNTEAFFGQGTRLTVV.